This TCR beta chain was found in a study of T cell repertoires in cytomegalovirus infection. Notes on the study in general: Clonotype analysis showed dominance of the ex vivo response by HLA-C-restricted CMV-specific TCR beta clonotypes.

A word on this clonotype: Its antigen is unidentified. A junction end diverges from the germline sequence, so it may reflect a read error.

Via MiXCR, TCRdb re-called the reads, giving one row per CDR3 protein. The table lists under 95,000 distinct CDR3 sequences, roughly half of them singletons. CDR1 and CDR2 (germline): SGHVS, FQNEAQ. This CDR3 contains 15 residues. The source is a human donor in good health (CMV status not recorded). Some clones in this sample may be carry-over from other donors' samples. This material consisted of CD8+ T cells from cultured PBMCs, taken from culture after CMV antigen stimulation. The rearrangement joins TRBV7-8 to TRBJ2-5, with D perhaps matching TRBD2 (6 bases). In nucleotides, the CDR3 is TGTGCCAGCAGCTTTTCCCCCGGGCCACGGGAGACCCACTACTTC. Residues: CASSFSPGPRETHYF. Full variable domain (rest looked up from reference TRBV7-8 and TRBJ2-5): GAGVSQSPRYKVAKRGQDVALRCDPISGHVSLFWYQQALGQGPEFLTYFQNEAQLDKSGLPSDRFFAERPEGSVSTLKIQRTQQEDSAVYLCASSFSPGPRETHYFGPGTRLLVL.